Listed below are T cell receptor beta chains from one sample, sequenced in a study of CD8 T cells in ankylosing spondylitis. TCRdb redid the calling of the 5' RACE reads with MiXCR, one entry per CDR3 protein. The sample contains roughly 250,000 distinct CDR3 sequences, around 9.2% of which appear only once. Sequencing was carried out using blood, either unsorted or a sorted T cell fraction (not recorded which). Every receptor here comes from a male donor with ankylosing spondylitis or in good health (not recorded which). The CDR3 runs from the conserved cysteine through the conserved F or W. D genes are given only for firm matches. Clone size, where shown, is once, few, many, or a class for clones that have expanded.

j_call v_call d_call clone_size cdr3_nt cdr3_aa
TRBJ2-7 TRBV7-8 TRBD1 many TGTGCCAGCGTCCGTGAGACAGGGTCCTACGAGCAGTACTTC CASVRETGSYEQYF
TRBJ1-2 TRBV7-2 TRBD1 many TGTGCCAGCAGCTCGTTGGGACAGGCAAGGGTCTATGGCTACACCTTC CASSSLGQARVYGYTF
TRBJ2-1 TRBV4-3 TRBD2 many TGCGCCAGCTCGGGACTAGCGGTTGGATGGGAGCAGTTCTTC CASSGLAVGWEQFF
TRBJ2-3 TRBV20-1 . . TGCAGTGCTGCACAGGGATTTGTCACGGATACGCAGTATTTT CSAAQGFVTDTQYF
TRBJ2-3 TRBV5-8 . many TGTGCCAGCAGCATACCACAGGGCCGCACAGATACGCAGTATTTT CASSIPQGRTDTQYF
TRBJ1-5 TRBV6-1 . many TGTGCCAGCAGCCTTATGCGGGGAAATCAGCCCCAGCATTTT CASSLMRGNQPQHF
TRBJ2-7 TRBV27 . few TGTGCCAGCTACGGACGGGCTAACGAGCAGTACTTC CASYGRANEQYF
TRBJ2-3 TRBV3-1 TRBD1 many TGTGCCAGCAGCCATTCGACAGGGGGCTATGGAGATACGCAGTATTTT CASSHSTGGYGDTQYF
TRBJ2-5 TRBV5-1 TRBD1 many TGCGCCAGCAGCGAGACAGGGCAAAAGACCCAGTACTTC CASSETGQKTQYF
TRBJ2-1 TRBV6-1 . few TGTGCCAGCACCGGAGGCAGGGAGGTCTACAATGAGCAGTTCTTC CASTGGREVYNEQFF
TRBJ2-2 TRBV29-1 . many TGCAGCGTCGAGAACCGTATTAACACCGGGGAGCTGTTTTTT CSVENRINTGELFF
TRBJ1-2 TRBV15 . few TGTGCCACCAGCAGGGGCAGCTACCATGGCTACACCTTC CATSRGSYHGYTF
TRBJ1-5 TRBV6-2/TRBV6-3 TRBD1 . TGTGCCAGCAGCCAACTGGACAGGCCGAATCAGCCCCAGCATTTT CASSQLDRPNQPQHF
TRBJ2-2 TRBV7-8 TRBD2 many TGTGCCAGCAGCTTAGGAAGGCTAGCGGGCAACACCGGGGAGCTGTTTTTT CASSLGRLAGNTGELFF
TRBJ2-7 TRBV12-3/TRBV12-4 TRBD1 many TGTGCCAGCAGTCCCCAATTAGGGACAGGGGGCAGCTACGAGCAGTACTTC CASSPQLGTGGSYEQYF
TRBJ1-1 TRBV10-3 TRBD1 many TGTGCCACGAAATTGGGACAGACGGATAACACTGAAGCTTTCTTT CATKLGQTDNTEAFF
TRBJ2-1 TRBV7-2 . many TGTGCCAGCAGCTCGATAGGGGCCTCCAATGAGCAGTTCTTC CASSSIGASNEQFF
TRBJ1-1 TRBV19 . many TGTGCCAGTAGTATTCGGGCGAACACTGAAGCTTTCTTT CASSIRANTEAFF
TRBJ1-2 TRBV29-1 . many TGCAGCGTCCTGGGGTCAGGAGCTGCCGAATTTGATGGCTACACCTTC CSVLGSGAAEFDGYTF
TRBJ1-2 TRBV6-1 TRBD1 many TGTGCCAGCAGTCAAGACAGGGCTGGCTACACCTTC CASSQDRAGYTF
TRBJ2-2 TRBV30 . many TGTGCCTGGAGTCTCGTGACCGGGGAGCTGTTTTTT CAWSLVTGELFF
TRBJ1-1 TRBV4-3 . many TGCGCCAGCAGCCACCCCGGGCCTGGGGCTGAAGCTTTCTTT CASSHPGPGAEAFF
TRBJ2-7 TRBV10-3 TRBD2 many TGTGCCATCAGTGAGGGGCTAGCGGGGAACTACGAGCAGTACTTC CAISEGLAGNYEQYF
TRBJ2-1 TRBV10-3 . many TGTGCCACCCACCGAGACCAGAACAATGAGCAGTTCTTC CATHRDQNNEQFF
TRBJ1-5 TRBV7-9 . many TGTGCCAGCAGCTACGACAACGCGGGACAACAGCCCCAGCATTTT CASSYDNAGQQPQHF
TRBJ2-1 TRBV7-2 . many TGTGCCAGCGGATCCCGGGGTAACTCCTACAATGAGCAGTTCTTC CASGSRGNSYNEQFF
TRBJ2-6 TRBV6-2/TRBV6-3 TRBD1 few TGTGCCAGCAGTAAAGGACAGGGCTTCTCTGGGGCCAACGTCCTGACTTTC CASSKGQGFSGANVLTF
TRBJ1-5 TRBV12-3/TRBV12-4 . many TGTGCCAGCAGTTTAATCGGAGGGGCAAGCAATCAGCCCCAGCATTTT CASSLIGGASNQPQHF
TRBJ1-1 TRBV7-8 TRBD1 many TGTGCCAGCAGCTTAGTAGGGGGCCGAAGCACTGAAGCTTTCTTT CASSLVGGRSTEAFF
TRBJ2-7 TRBV25-1 . many TGTGCCAGCAGTGAAGGCGGATATCAGTACTTC CASSEGGYQYF
TRBJ1-2 TRBV7-2 . many TGTGCCAGCAGCTTGGACGGACCGAACTATGGCTACACCTTC CASSLDGPNYGYTF
TRBJ2-5 TRBV7-2 . many TGTGCCAGCAAGGGGCCCCAAGAGACCCAGTACTTC CASKGPQETQYF
TRBJ1-6 TRBV5-1 TRBD1 many TGCGCCAGCAGCTACTCATCCGGGACAGGGGGTTCACCCCTCCACTTT CASSYSSGTGGSPLHF
TRBJ2-7 TRBV11-2 . many TGTGCCAGCAGCTATTCGGCAGACTACTACGAGCAGTACTTC CASSYSADYYEQYF
TRBJ2-7 TRBV7-2 . many TGTGCCAGCAGCTTATCAGCCGGGGCGGGGTCCTACGAGCAGTACTTC CASSLSAGAGSYEQYF
TRBJ2-7 TRBV4-1 . many TGCGCCAGCAGCCAAGAATTGACGAGAGGGGCCTACGAGCAGTACTTC CASSQELTRGAYEQYF
TRBJ1-2 TRBV4-1 TRBD1 few TGCGCCAGCAGCCAACTAGGGACAGGCTATGGCTACACCTTC CASSQLGTGYGYTF
TRBJ2-2 TRBV10-3 . few TGTGCCATCTCCCAGGCCCCGGGGACCGGGGAGCTGTTTTTT CAISQAPGTGELFF
TRBJ2-1 TRBV7-8 TRBD2 many TGTGCCAGCAGACCAGGCCAGCGGGGGAACAATGAGCAGTTCTTC CASRPGQRGNNEQFF
TRBJ2-6 TRBV24-1 . . TGTGCCACCACGACAGCCAACTCTGGGGCCAACGTCCTGACTTTC CATTTANSGANVLTF
TRBJ2-6 TRBV11-1 TRBD1 . TGTGCCAGCAGCCCCCAGACGGGACAGGCCCCTTCCTCTGGGGCCAACGTCCTGACTTTC CASSPQTGQAPSSGANVLTF
TRBJ1-5 TRBV7-2 . many TGTGCCAGCAGCCCGTTATATGAGGGATTGGGGCAGCCCCAGCATTTT CASSPLYEGLGQPQHF